This paragraph reports one T cell receptor (beta chain). There is no known antigen for this receptor. No much larger clone is present one base from it, and per-base qualities are unavailable. Library preparation used 5' RACE. The listed sequencing device is Illumina HiSeq 2500. A second about 7 to 11 cycle PCR used a sample-barcoded 5' primer and a J-beta primer mix. A unique molecular identifier was introduced onto each TCR beta cDNA molecule by a template-switch 5' adaptor carrying 12 random nucleotides. Each sample yielded at least 2.5 million CDR3-containing paired-end reads. First-strand cDNA was synthesized from all RNA with the Mint cDNA synthesis kit, primed by a TRBC-specific oligonucleotide. Following uracil-DNA glycosylase treatment, all cDNA underwent a first 18-cycle PCR with the universal primers M1SS and BC2_uni_R. The published analysis was carried out like this. For normalization, 1 million high-quality reads, each with a distinct molecular identifier, were randomly selected from each sample. Instead of being binned into consensus sequences, reads with shared molecular identifiers were discarded. MiTCR, with a Q25 quality threshold and the strictest error-elimination algorithm, was used for CDR3 identification, clonotype clustering and error correction. A nonparametric unseen species model with Euler transformation was used to estimate lower-bound total TCR beta diversity. TCRdb's own reprocessing of the public reads used fastp at Q25 and MiXCR and kept productive beta chains. Rows are unified per CDR3 protein, each entry keeping the most common DNA and genes. These V and J calls originate from TCRdb's pipeline instead of the authors' own analysis. The sample contains more than 650,000 distinct CDR3 sequences, approximately 24% of them found a single time. Of the sample, 3% falls within the top ten clones.

The data originate from a study of blood T cells in healthy people across ages (dated by TCRdb to between 2014 and 2016). Notes on the research overall: In model experiments, template switching captured about one uniquely barcoded TCR beta cDNA molecule for every two T cells. To track age-related changes in TCR beta repertoire diversity, the study relied on deep sequencing normalized with unique cDNA molecular identifiers. The donors were divided into four age groups: young (average around 17 years), middle-aged (approximately 39), aged (approximately 62) and long-lived (82). Using the same blood draw, the study looked at two additional independent replicas of 1 million unique cDNA reads for two donors, one aged 18 to 30 and the other aged 80 or older.

The roughly 38 donors, aged roughly 6 to 90 years, were systemically healthy Caucasian individuals from Russia. Each donor gave approximately 9.4 milliliters of peripheral blood, drawn into EDTA-treated Vacutainer tubes. Ficoll-Paque density-gradient centrifugation was used to isolate PBMCs, with at least 7 million obtained per sample. Total RNA was extracted from PBMCs with Trizol reagent, with at least 5 micrograms obtained per sample. The percentages of naive CD45RAhigh/CD27high T cells were determined by flow cytometry on a PBMC aliquot from every donor. Overall study results and their limits: Since profiling was done on bulk unsorted PBMCs, naive and antigen-experienced compartments could not be conclusively compared. Because donor CMV infection status was unknown, age-related changes in expanded clonotypes were potentially confounded. Observed TCR beta diversity per million T cells fell roughly linearly with age, and a significant reduction was already apparent by age roughly 40. The percentage of naive T cells measured by flow cytometry correlated strongly with observed TCR beta diversity. Compared with the aged group, more naive CD4+ T cells, fewer expanded clones and increased TCR diversity were shown by the long-lived group, suggesting age selection. Estimates of total diversity from one million sequenced T cells were regarded as lower bounds and underestimates.

These data also formed part of another study, on T cells of mothers and their children. Per the second study: The donors were nine systemically healthy Caucasian individuals, made up of three mothers and their six children. cDNA synthesis consumed the entire amount of extracted RNA, loaded at about 1.5 ug RNA in each 15 ul reaction. Sample barcodes and 2-4 random nucleotides were added via the M1S primer in the second PCR. Over 9.5 million TCR beta CDR3 reads were obtained for each mother, and 2.5 million to 3 million reads were obtained for each child. Thymic selection similarly shapes TCR recombination output in related and unrelated pairs, with minor effect from inherited differences. Normalized repertoire overlap was always found to be slightly, but never significantly, higher in related mother-child pairs than in unrelated mother-child pairs. No persistent microchimeric T cell clones were found, with a detection sensitivity of approximately 110 clones per million clonotypes. To look for features that set related mother-child pairs apart from unrelated individuals, the researchers ran deep NGS to compare the TCR beta repertoires of mothers and children. Mothers averaged approximately 41 +/- 4 years of age and children averaged about 10 +/- 4 years. After adapters were ligated using NEBNext reagents, the libraries underwent 100+100 nt paired-end sequencing on an Illumina HiSeq 2000. To prevent cross-contamination, the mother and child libraries were prepared a month apart and were sequenced in separate runs. For each donor, somewhere between roughly 450,000 and 2,000,000 distinct TCR beta clonotypes were identified. Naive TCR beta clonotypes were estimated from low-frequency clonotypes matched to each donor's FACS-determined naive share, without sorting.

The sequence came from a boy aged 10-17 years in good health. The sequenced sample was blood.

The CDR3 region reads CASSLSRGNNEQFF. The DNA is as follows: TGTGCCAGCAGCTTAAGTCGCGGAAACAATGAGCAGTTCTTC. This chain joins TRBV7-3 to TRBJ2-5; confidence is insufficient to name the D gene. The J call is in doubt because the DNA end fits TRBJ2-1 better. The CDR3 spans 14 residues, from the cysteine through the phenylalanine. Only the CDR3 DNA stays, 42 bases, in frame from base 1. Taken from the germline V gene, the CDR1 and CDR2 loops are SGHTA and FQGTGA.